This T cell receptor (beta chain) originates from a study of cytomegalovirus exposure and HLA in healthy donors. Study-wide results and limits: Per a later analysis, approximately 16,000 TCR beta sequences showed association with HLA alleles at 0.05 false discovery rate. A later analysis showed TCR association rates differing by HLA locus, peaking at DRB1 and lowest at HLA-C. In the analysis, some V segments, TRBV6-2 and TRBV6-3 included, were excluded as indistinguishable. Earlier analysis yielded a pattern in which most TCR beta V segments were productive about 87% or about 30% of the time.

Primers for the PCR totalled 60 Vbeta and 13 Jbeta. Produced via immunoSEQ multiplex PCR; TCRdb's table is partial and in-frame only. The profile covers approximately 96,000 clones, with approximately 74% appearing a single time and approximately 1.8% taken by the ten largest. CDR1 is KGHSH and CDR2 is LQKENI in the germline V gene. This CDR3 contains 13 residues. V lost 6 bases, J lost 5 bases, and 14 bases lay in between. This clone showed up just a few times. Antigen unknown. V usage is TRBV18 and J usage is TRBJ2-7, with D possibly matching TRBD1 (6 bases). What was sequenced was PBMCs. The TCR sequence derives from a male donor in good health and CMV-seronegative. The CDR3 protein is CASSLRTDHEQYF. Here the CDR3 DNA reads TGTGCCAGCTCTCTTAGGACAGACCACGAGCAGTACTTC.